This entry features one T cell receptor (beta chain) sequence. This sample is part of a study of T cells after yellow fever vaccination. V was cut by 3 bases and J by 9 bases, with 24 bases left in between. The CDR3 has 17 amino acids. Germline lookup yields CDR1 SNHLY and CDR2 FYNNEI. MiXCR, applied by TCRdb to the 5' RACE reads, yields one record per CDR3 protein. The data contain 120,000 or so distinct CDR3 sequences, roughly 10% of them singletons. The material was CD8+ T cells sorted from PBMCs, obtained on the day of the yellow fever booster vaccination. This clonotype was sampled from a man between 18 and 29 years old who received the YFV17D yellow fever vaccine. The chain carries TRBV2 and TRBJ1-5; D unclear. As DNA, the CDR3 is TGTGCCAGCAGTGATCTTCGGTCTACCTCTTCGCGTTTGCCCCAGCATTTT. It specifies CASSDLRSTSSRLPQHF.